The following is a T cell receptor (beta chain) sequence with its context. Its target is unknown. Measured with immunoSEQ multiplex PCR; TCRdb has only the in-frame clones, and not every one. The sample has more than 45,000 clones, just over 90% seen once. This record comes from a study of OX40 agonist ivuxolimab in advanced cancers. General study results and limits: Low normalized T-cell clonal expansion was additionally recorded for some nonresponders.

The sample consisted of CD4+ or CD8+ T cells sorted from blood, taken in a trial of the OX40 agonist ivuxolimab. The sequence was collected from an adult with an advanced solid tumor such as melanoma, head and neck, liver or kidney cancer.

CDR3 bases: TGTGCCAGCGTGGACAGGGGTGGAAACACCATATATTTT. Translated: CASVDRGGNTIYF. The chain recombines TRBV6-5 with TRBJ1-3, with 9 bases aligning to TRBD1. This CDR3 region has 13 residues. Losses at the gene ends were 8 bases for V and 3 bases for J; bases not matched to a gene: 2. CDR1 is MNHEY, CDR2 SVGAGI, per germline.